The 17 T cell receptor beta chains reported below all come from one sample, sequenced in a study of T cells in Graves' hyperthyroidism and ophthalmopathy. Researchers amplified the TCR beta CDR3 regions from RNA transcripts. A set of HTBI primers served as the primers for a first-round RT-PCR of the TCR CDR3. One entry per CDR3 protein, called by TCRdb with MiXCR from the multiplex PCR reads. The data show 400,000 to 550,000 distinct CDR3 sequences, approximately 24% seen once. The sample comprised blood. These receptors were collected from a woman aged 30 to 39 with Graves' ophthalmopathy.

This clonotype was seen at least ten times. The V gene is TRBV20-1, the J gene TRBJ2-5; D may be TRBD1 (6 bases). CDR1 DFQATT and CDR2 SNEGSKA come from the germline V gene (reference sequence). V was trimmed by 0 bases and J by 3 bases, leaving 8 bases between them. The CDR3 spans 13 residues. The CDR3 region has the DNA TGCAGTGCTAGAGAAGGGGGAAAAGAGACCCAGTACTTC. This encodes CSAREGGKETQYF.

This clonotype was counted ten times or more. A read error may be the cause here, since a much bigger clone is one base away. This chain links TRBV2 with TRBJ1-5, with a weak D call TRBD1 (6 bases). The CDR3 has 14 residues. Germline loops: CDR1 SNHLY, CDR2 FYNNEI. This CDR3 reads CASTEQGSNQPQHF. The CDR3 nucleotides read TGTGCCAGCACTGAACAGGGAAGCAATCAGCCCCAGCATTTT.

This clonotype was counted only a few times. The rearrangement joins TRBV6-1 to TRBJ2-2; D perhaps matches TRBD1 (7 bases). The V end lost 8 bases, the J end lost 3 bases, and 13 bases lay between the germline ends. Germline V CDR1 and CDR2: MNHNS, SASEGT. The length of the CDR3 is 14 residues. CDR3 region: CASWGDSYTGELFF. CDR3 nucleotides: TGTGCCAGCTGGGGGGACAGCTACACCGGGGAGCTGTTTTTT.

The V gene is TRBV24-1, the J gene TRBJ1-1; no reliable D call. Per germline, CDR1 KGHDR and CDR2 SFDVKD. This CDR3 region has 13 residues. Trimming pared 1 base from V and 7 bases from J, leaving 9 bases between. The CDR3 DNA sequence: TGTGCCACCAGTGATTTAGAGGCGGATGAAGCTTTCTTT. Translated: CATSDLEADEAFF.

This clonotype was counted many times. The rearrangement links TRBV20-1 to TRBJ2-5; 12 nucleotides line up with TRBD2. The V and J ends lost 6 bases and 11 bases, in that order; junction bases with no gene match: 7. The V gene's germline CDR1 is DFQATT and CDR2 SNEGSKA (reference sequence). This CDR3 is 12 amino acids long. This chain's CDR3 is CSAPGLAGTQYF. The CDR3 region has the DNA TGCAGTGCCCCTGGACTAGCGGGGACTCAGTACTTC.

V is TRBV6-4 and J is TRBJ2-7, with 10 bases fitting TRBD1. The germline V gene encodes CDR1 MRHNA and CDR2 SNTAGT. V lost 4 bases, J lost 3 bases, and 6 bases stayed unmatched. There are 15 residues in the CDR3. CDR3 sequence: CASSASTGGFYEQYV. CDR3 DNA: TGTGCCAGCAGTGCCTCGACAGGGGGCTTCTACGAGCAGTACGTC.

The chain has TRBV4-1 and TRBJ2-7; perhaps TRBD1 as D (5 bases). The CDR3 covers 15 residues. V was clipped by 4 bases and J by 2 bases, with 15 bases between them. Germline CDR1 reads MGHRA; CDR2 reads YSYEKL. CDR3: CASSRSTVAPYEQYF. The CDR3 DNA sequence: TGCGCCAGCAGCCGATCGACAGTGGCTCCCTACGAGCAGTACTTC.

This clonotype was seen ten or more times. The chain has TRBV13 and TRBJ2-7; the D gene is possibly TRBD2 (6 bases). This CDR3 has 14 residues. Germline values: CDR1 PRHDT, CDR2 FYEKMQ (reference sequence). V was clipped by 0 bases and J by 5 bases, with 11 bases between them. The CDR3 DNA reads as TGTGCCAGCAGCTTAGGGCGGGGTGAGCACGAGCAGTACTTC. It encodes CASSLGRGEHEQYF.

This clonotype was seen only a few times. The V and J genes are TRBV26 and TRBJ2-2; TRBD2 is the table's D call, not checked against the DNA. TRBV26 counts as a pseudogene. This CDR3 region has 21 residues. The CDR3 nucleotides are TGTGCCAGCAGTTCAACCCTCGTGCCGGGACTAGCGGGATCGGGCACCGGGGAGCTGTTTTTT. Translated: CASSSTLVPGLAGSGTGELFF.

This clonotype showed up many times. The chain joins TRBV12-3 or TRBV12-4 to TRBJ1-1; D is ambiguous. This CDR3 comprises 13 residues. V was shortened by 6 bases and J by 1 base, with 9 bases between the two germline ends. The CDR3 sequence is CASSTNPNTEAFF. The CDR3 region has the DNA TGTGCCAGCAGCACTAATCCGAACACTGAAGCTTTCTTT.

There are many counts of this clonotype. V gene TRBV29-1 combines with J gene TRBJ2-5; tentatively, D is TRBD2 (6 bases). V lost 6 bases and J 0 bases, leaving 14 bases between the germline ends. Germline assignment: CDR1 SQVTM and CDR2 ANQGSEA. There are 14 residues in the CDR3. CDR3: CSVAIGTYQETQYF. The DNA for the CDR3 is TGCAGCGTCGCAATCGGGACTTACCAAGAGACCCAGTACTTC. Using reference TRBV29-1 and TRBJ2-5 for the parts outside the CDR3, the full variable domain is SAVISQKPSRDICQRGTSLTIQCQVDSQVTMMFWYRQQPGQSLTLIATANQGSEATYESGFVIDKFPISRPNLTFSTLTVSNMSPEDSSIYLCSVAIGTYQETQYFGPGTRLLVL.

The rearrangement joins TRBV18 to TRBJ1-1; D is ambiguous. The V end was cut by 1 base, the J end by 5 bases, with 8 bases between. From germline, CDR1 is KGHSH and CDR2 LQKENI. CDR3 length: 13 residues. The CDR3 protein is CASSPQAGTEAFF. In nucleotides, the CDR3 is TGTGCCAGCTCACCACAAGCAGGAACTGAAGCTTTCTTT.

This chain links TRBV6-1 with TRBJ1-2; 11 bases match TRBD1. Germline CDR1 MNHNS, CDR2 SASEGT. The CDR3 loop spans 13 amino acids. With V trimmed by 7 bases and J by 9 bases, 7 bases remained unmatched. The CDR3: CASTGTGGRSYTF. CDR3 DNA sequence: TGTGCCAGCACCGGGACAGGGGGTAGAAGCTACACCTTC.

This clonotype was recorded at least ten times. The V call is TRBV5-1, the J call TRBJ1-1; weak D call: TRBD1 (5 bases). The V end was cut by 0 bases, the J end by 5 bases, with 11 bases between. The CDR3 sequence is 14 residues long. Germline assignment: CDR1 SGHRS and CDR2 YFSETQ. CDR3 in amino acids: CASSLDRPGTEAFF. CDR3 DNA: TGCGCCAGCAGCTTGGACAGGCCAGGGACTGAAGCTTTCTTT. Full variable domain (rest looked up from reference TRBV5-1 and TRBJ1-1): KAGVTQTPRYLIKTRGQQVTLSCSPISGHRSVSWYQQTPGQGLQFLFEYFSETQRNKGNFPGRFSGRQFSNSRSEMNVSTLELGDSALYLCASSLDRPGTEAFFGQGTRLTVV.

V and J are TRBV9 and TRBJ2-2; 8 positions match TRBD2. Looked up from germline, CDR1 is SGDLS and CDR2 is YYNGEE. The CDR3 sequence is 14 residues long. V dropped 5 bases and J dropped 7; count of bases not matched to a gene: 7. CDR3 DNA: TGTGCCAGCAGTTCGGGGGGGCCCATCGGGGAGCTGTTTTTT. Translation: CASSSGGPIGELFF.

This clonotype was recorded at least ten times. The V call is TRBV7-2, the J call TRBJ2-7, with a possible D match to TRBD2 (5 bases). V dropped 5 bases and J dropped 0 bases, with 14 bases sitting between them. The germline V gene has CDR1 SGHTA and CDR2 FQGNSA. This CDR3 spans 15 amino acids. Here the CDR3 DNA reads TGTGCCAGCAGCCAGTTGGGAGAGAACTCCTACGAGCAGTACTTC. It translates to CASSQLGENSYEQYF. Combining the CDR3 with reference TRBV7-2 and TRBJ2-7 gives the whole variable domain GAGVSQSPSNKVTEKGKDVELRCDPISGHTALYWYRQSLGQGLEFLIYFQGNSAPDKSGLPSDRFSAERTGGSVSTLTIQRTQQEDSAVYLCASSQLGENSYEQYFGPGTRLTVT.

This clonotype has just a few counts. V is TRBV10-3 and J is TRBJ1-2; 7 bases are a match to TRBD1. J was trimmed by 5 bases and V by 8 bases; bases with no gene match: 17. This CDR3 has 16 residues. Germline CDR1 is ENHRY and CDR2 is SYGVKD. In DNA form, the CDR3 reads TGTGCCATCCAACGGGACAGTGGCCCGCTAAGATATGGCTACACCTTC. Translated: CAIQRDSGPLRYGYTF.